The clone carrying this T cell receptor beta chain was seen only a few times. The treatment: over 15 received Ad26.COV2.S at low or high dose, single or two shots; roughly five received placebo; per-sample allocation not given. On day 63 after the first injection, vaccine and placebo recipients gave samples. TCRdb's table, derived via immunoSEQ multiplex PCR, lists solely in-frame clones and lacks some. The table includes about 680,000 clones, around 90% detected once. The entry originates in a study of Ad26.COV2.S vaccination and SARS-CoV-2 variants. Germline CDR1 KGHSH, CDR2 LQKENI. V was shortened by 2 bases and J by 4 bases, with 12 bases between the two germline ends. This CDR3 contains 14 residues.

Material: peripheral blood, obtained in a trial of Ad26.COV2.S vaccine versus placebo. This receptor was obtained from a person aged 18 to 65 who received the Ad26.COV2.S COVID-19 vaccine or a placebo. The chain uses TRBV18 and TRBJ2-7; TRBD1 might be the D (5 bases). The CDR3: CASSPGQGHYEQYF. For the CDR3, the DNA is TGTGCCAGCTCACCAGGGCAGGGCCATTACGAGCAGTACTTC. Full variable domain (rest looked up from reference TRBV18 and TRBJ2-7): NAGVMQNPRHLVRRRGQEARLRCSPMKGHSHVYWYRQLPEEGLKFMVYLQKENIIDESGMPKERFSAEFPKEGPSILRIQQVVRGDSAAYFCASSPGQGHYEQYFGPGTRLTVT.